Listed here is a single T cell receptor beta chain. The target antigen is unknown. The treatment here: oral pan-JAK inhibitor, 5-10 mg twice daily. The data derive from a study of CD8+ T cells in alopecia areata. Overall study context: Tofacitinib administration persisted for 6 to 18 months, succeeded by 6 months off drug. The study, taken as a whole, reports: Normal skin's resident alphabeta T cells are sequenced alongside lesional scalp T cells. The study found tofacitinib significantly decreased scalp clonality and expanded CD8+ clones among the top 100.

Extraction of RNA preceded its reverse transcription into cDNA, which served as the sequencing template. The data were produced by immunoSEQ multiplex PCR, yet TCRdb's version contains in-frame clones alone and is incomplete. The data show about 190,000 clones, around three fifths seen once. This CDR3 contains 15 residues. V was pared by 5 bases and J by 5 bases, with 10 bases of the junction left unmatched. Germline CDR1 LNHDA, CDR2 SQIVND (reference sequence). This chain uses TRBV19 with TRBJ2-7, with 9 nucleotides matching TRBD1. The input for sequencing was CD4+ T cells sorted from blood, taken around week 50, from a patient treated with tofacitinib. This receptor was identified in a human donor with alopecia areata. CDR3 sequence (DNA): TGTGCCAGTAGTTTCGCCGGGACAGGGTCCAACGAGCAGTACTTC. This codes for CASSFAGTGSNEQYF.